Below, 2 T cell receptor beta chains from the same sample are listed, as sequenced in a study of cytomegalovirus exposure and HLA in healthy donors. PCR was performed using 60 Vbeta and 13 Jbeta primers. Sequenced by immunoSEQ multiplex PCR; TCRdb stores in-frame clones only, minus some. Of about 180,000 clones detected, over 60% appear once; the ten largest clones hold around 1.6%. The sequencing input was PBMCs. These receptors were collected from a man younger than 30 in good health and CMV-seronegative.

The chain uses TRBV11-3 and TRBJ2-1; TRBD1 aligns across 9 bases. This CDR3 is built from 16 residues. The V gene end was trimmed by 5 bases and the J gene end by 5 bases; junction bases not matched to a gene: 10. CDR1 is SGHNT and CDR2 is YENEEA in the germline V gene. CDR3 coding DNA: TGTGCCAGCAGCACCAACCGGGACAGGGCCCACAATGAGCAGTTCTTC. This sequence encodes CASSTNRDRAHNEQFF.

The V call is TRBV9, the J call TRBJ1-6, with a tentative D call TRBD1 (6 bases). Germline values: CDR1 SGDLS, CDR2 YYNGEE. Trimming left V 4 bases short and J 5 bases short, with 16 bases between. The CDR3 is 16 amino acids. For the CDR3, the DNA is TGTGCCAGCAGCAAATTTCCGGACAGAGATAATTCACCCCTCCACTTT. It codes for CASSKFPDRDNSPLHF.